These 8 T cell receptor beta chains originate from one sample sequenced in a study of CD8 T cells in ankylosing spondylitis. Study-wide points: Made up of eight highly homologous variants, a TCR beta motif appeared characteristic of ankylosing spondylitis blood.

MiXCR, applied by TCRdb to the 5' RACE reads, yields one record per CDR3 protein. This table has fewer than 550,000 distinct CDR3 sequences, approximately 5% appearing once. What these receptors recognize is not known. What was sequenced was blood, either unsorted or a sorted T cell fraction (not recorded which). The source of these receptors is a male donor with ankylosing spondylitis.

This clonotype was recorded at least ten times. The chain combines TRBV5-1 with TRBJ1-1; D remains ambiguous. The germline V and J ends were trimmed by 4 bases and 1 base, with 11 bases remaining between them. CDR1 and CDR2 (germline): SGHRS, YFSETQ. The CDR3 consists of 14 residues. In nucleotides, the CDR3 is TGCGCCAGCAGCAGAGAAAACACGAACACTGAAGCTTTCTTT. This codes for CASSRENTNTEAFF.

Ten or more counts support this clonotype. The chain joins TRBV7-9 to TRBJ1-2, with D maybe TRBD1 (6 bases). Germline CDR1 SEHNR, CDR2 FQNEAQ (reference sequence). The CDR3 runs 13 residues. V lost 1 base and J 8 bases, leaving 11 bases between the germline ends. This CDR3 is CASSLEGDGGYTF. CDR3 DNA sequence: TGTGCCAGCAGCTTAGAGGGGGATGGAGGCTACACCTTC.

At least ten counts were recorded for this clonotype. The chain is built from TRBV5-1 and TRBJ2-2; 9 bases line up with TRBD1. The V segment lost 1 base and the J segment 5 bases; nucleotides outside the gene matches: 3. CDR3 size: 15 residues. Germline V gene sequence: CDR1 SGHRS, CDR2 YFSETQ. CDR3 coding DNA: TGCGCCAGCAGCTTGAGACAGGGGGAGACCGGGGAGCTGTTTTTT. It is translated as CASSLRQGETGELFF.

In this sample, this clonotype turned up a few times. The rearrangement links TRBV15 to TRBJ2-6; the D is unclear. V was trimmed by 0 bases and J by 4 bases, leaving 7 bases between them. CDR1 is LNHNV and CDR2 is YYDKDF in the germline V gene (reference sequence). The CDR3 contains 15 residues. In DNA, the CDR3 is TGTGCCACCAGCAGAGATCTGAGGGGGGCCAACGTCCTGACTTTC. Amino acids: CATSRDLRGANVLTF. Complete variable domain (other parts from reference TRBV15 and TRBJ2-6): DAMVIQNPRYQVTQFGKPVTLSCSQTLNHNVMYWYQQKSSQAPKLLFHYYDKDFNNEADTPDNFQSRRPNTSFCFLDIRSPGLGDTAMYLCATSRDLRGANVLTFGAGSRLTVL.

This chain connects TRBV11-2 to TRBJ2-7, with 10 bases that match TRBD1. Looked up from germline, CDR1 is SGHAT and CDR2 is FQNNGV. Unmatched junction bases numbered 5, after V lost 5 bases and J lost 4 bases. The length of the CDR3 is 14 residues. The CDR3 is CASSMTGGQYEQYF. The CDR3, as DNA: TGTGCCAGCAGCATGACAGGGGGCCAGTACGAGCAGTACTTC.

This clonotype occurred a few times. This chain uses TRBV28 with TRBJ2-1, with 7 bases lining up with TRBD2. There are 15 residues in the CDR3. Germline V gene lookup returns CDR1 MDHEN and CDR2 SYDVKM. Trimming took 6 bases from V and 9 from J; bases not matched to a gene: 14. CDR3 in amino acids: CASSYGGRGASEQFF. In nucleotides, the CDR3 is TGTGCCAGCAGCTACGGAGGGAGGGGAGCGTCTGAGCAGTTCTTC.

This clonotype appeared many times. V and J are TRBV10-3 and TRBJ2-2; D gene unclear. The CDR3 sequence is 14 residues long. CDR1 is ENHRY and CDR2 is SYGVKD in the germline V gene. V was trimmed by 6 bases and J by 2 bases, leaving 10 bases between them. The CDR3 here is CAIRESANTGELFF. Written as DNA, the CDR3 is TGTGCCATCAGAGAGAGCGCTAACACCGGGGAGCTGTTTTTT.

This clonotype showed up just a few times. In DNA form, the CDR3 reads TGTGCCAGCAGCGTAGATTGGAATCAGCCCCAGCATTTT. Translated, it gives CASSVDWNQPQHF. V is TRBV9 and J is TRBJ1-5, with D hard to call. V lost 0 bases and J lost 4, with 5 bases in between. CDR3 length equals 13 residues. Germline loops: CDR1 SGDLS, CDR2 YYNGEE.